The clone carrying this T cell receptor beta chain appeared a few times. The junction departs from the called germline gene at one end, perhaps through a read error. The CDR3 covers 13 residues. CDR1 and CDR2 from the germline V gene are MNHEY and SVGAGI. The table came from immunoSEQ multiplex PCR; TCRdb's copy has only in-frame clones and leaves some out. This sample has approximately 180,000 clones, with 82% found just once. The sample is drawn from a study of blood T cell repertoires in COVID-19. About the study: Sources were T cells, B-cell-depleted T cells, or PBMCs; the material itself was cDNA or gDNA.

Sequencing used peripheral blood. The chain couples TRBV6-5 to TRBJ1-5, with a possible D match to TRBD1 (6 bases). This receptor was identified in a woman aged 70-85 years with acute or convalescent COVID-19. This CDR3 reads CASSLDSSQPQHF. Written as DNA, the CDR3 is TGTGCCAGCAGTCTGGACAGCAGTCAGCCCCAGCATTTT.